This TCR beta chain is drawn from a study of brain T cells in children with intractable seizures. TCRdb's copy holds only in-frame clones and misses some; the assay was immunoSEQ multiplex PCR. The sample includes some 80,000 clones, under 95% seen only once; the top ten take 20% to 25%. The CDR3 is made up of 15 amino acids. V shed 5 bases and J shed 0 bases, with 13 bases lying between them. CDR1 is MNHEY, CDR2 SVGAGI, per germline. The sequenced cases were selected for having the highest brain T cell transcript signatures. Patients received at least one anti-epileptic drug before surgery. The sequence was collected from a girl aged 2 to 10 with Rasmussen encephalitis and intractable seizures. The genes are TRBV6-5 and TRBJ1-1; D gene uncertain. The material sequenced was peripheral blood, taken at surgery. The CDR3, as DNA: TGTGCCAGCAGTACGTCCGGGATCTTGAACACTGAAGCTTTCTTT. Translation: CASSTSGILNTEAFF.